This TCR beta chain appears in the sequencing data of a study of blood T cell repertoires in COVID-19. As for the study in general: COVID-19 samples, acute and convalescent, were from the United States, Italy and Spain. In each case, the material was cDNA or gDNA derived from T cells, B-cell-depleted T cells, or PBMCs.

In the authors' methods: Quantification of nucleated cells was approximated via reference gene primer amplification. The table came from immunoSEQ multiplex PCR; TCRdb's copy has only in-frame clones and leaves some out. That table gives V, J and clone size, and the DNA gave D and trimming. The table lists some 300,000 clones, more than 75% of them singletons. Germline CDR1 SGHAT, CDR2 FQNNGV. CDR3 length: 11 amino acids. V was pared by 3 bases and J by 4 bases, with 4 bases between. J is TRBJ2-7 and V is TRBV11-2; D unclear. Sample: PBMCs or T cells enriched from blood (not recorded which). The receptor was isolated from a woman aged 55-69 years in a cohort exposed to, infected with or recovered from COVID-19 (not recorded which). CDR3 DNA sequence: TGTGCCAGCAGCTTTCGTTACGAGCAGTACTTC. Translation gives CASSFRYEQYF.